These 22 T cell receptor beta chains originate from one sample sequenced in a study of immune cell composition in non-small cell lung cancer. The assay was immunoSEQ multiplex PCR, and TCRdb's table has in-frame clones only and misses some. The data show 5,500 to 7,500 clones, 70% seen once. The sequencing input was lung tumor tissue. The origin of the receptors is a human donor with non-small cell lung cancer.

The V and J genes are TRBV7-2 and TRBJ2-7, with 8 bases matching TRBD2. The CDR3 runs 16 residues. CDR1 and CDR2 (germline): SGHTA, FQGNSA. The ends lost 5 bases at V and 2 bases at J; junction bases unmatched: 11. DNA of the CDR3: TGTGCCAGCAGCCTCCACGGGGGGGGAGTTACCTACGAGCAGTACTTC. Encoded protein: CASSLHGGGVTYEQYF. Looking up the rest from reference TRBV7-2 and TRBJ2-7 gives the full variable domain: GAGVSQSPSNKVTEKGKDVELRCDPISGHTALYWYRQSLGQGLEFLIYFQGNSAPDKSGLPSDRFSAERTGGSVSTLTIQRTQQEDSAVYLCASSLHGGGVTYEQYFGPGTRLTVT.

This clone occurred a few times. The chain recombines TRBV19 with TRBJ1-3; no firm D call. Trimming took 6 bases from V and 4 from J, leaving 13 bases between them. This CDR3 region has 14 residues. The germline V gene has CDR1 LNHDA and CDR2 SQIVND (reference sequence). For the CDR3, the DNA is TGTGCCAGTAGGATTCGGCAGGCGGGAAACACCATATATTTT. Its protein product is CASRIRQAGNTIYF.

The chain links TRBV6-6 to TRBJ1-5; 10 positions match TRBD1. V lost 0 bases, J lost 3 bases, and 2 bases stayed unmatched. The CDR3 runs 16 residues. Germline V gene data show CDR1 as MNHNY and CDR2 as SVGAGI (reference sequence). CDR3 amino acids: CASSYSGTGDNQPQHF. CDR3 coding DNA: TGTGCCAGCAGTTACTCGGGGACAGGGGACAATCAGCCCCAGCATTTT.

The V call is TRBV7-9, the J call TRBJ2-3, with 11 bases matching TRBD2. Germline loops: CDR1 SEHNR, CDR2 FQNEAQ (reference sequence). This CDR3 has 18 amino acids. V lost 4 bases and J lost 1; bases outside the gene matches: 10. The CDR3 DNA follows: TGTGCCAGCAGCTCCAGAAGGGGGGGACTAGCGGGCACAGATACGCAGTATTTT. Translating gives CASSSRRGGLAGTDTQYF.

The chain links TRBV19 to TRBJ2-7; 7 nucleotides match TRBD2. After removal of 9 bases from V and 1 base from J, the junction contained 9 bases not matched to a gene. The V gene's germline CDR1 is LNHDA and CDR2 SQIVND (reference sequence). The CDR3 has 14 amino acids. This CDR3 is CASKRDYQSYEQYF. CDR3 in DNA: TGTGCCAGCAAACGGGACTATCAATCCTACGAGCAGTACTTC.

For the CDR3, the DNA is TGTGCCAGCAGCTCCCAAGAAGCTAGCACAGATACGCAGTATTTT. Translating it yields CASSSQEASTDTQYF. The chain is built from TRBV11-2 and TRBJ2-3; D not resolved. Germline V gene data show CDR1 as SGHAT and CDR2 as FQNNGV. The CDR3 consists of 15 residues. Trimming removed 4 bases from V and 0 bases from J, with 11 bases in between.

V and J are TRBV4-2 and TRBJ2-5; D may be TRBD1 (7 bases). Germline assignment: CDR1 LGHNA and CDR2 YNFKEQ. CDR3 length equals 17 residues. Trimming took off 0 bases at V and 5 bases at J, with 19 bases between the two ends. The CDR3 region has the DNA TGTGCCAGCAGCCAAGATGGGGGGCAGGGGGTCGGGGAGACCCAGTACTTC. Translation gives CASSQDGGQGVGETQYF.

The rearrangement uses TRBV19 and TRBJ2-7, with D uncertain. The CDR3 runs to 13 residues. Deletions cut 3 bases from V and 5 bases from J, with 11 bases between. CDR1 is LNHDA and CDR2 is SQIVND in the germline V gene (reference sequence). The CDR3 is CASSIGESHEQYF. As DNA, the CDR3 is TGTGCCAGTAGTATTGGTGAGTCCCACGAGCAGTACTTC.

The chain carries TRBV29-1 and TRBJ2-3, with D tentatively TRBD1 (6 bases). The CDR3 extends over 12 amino acids. The germline gives CDR1 SQVTM, CDR2 ANQGSEA. The V end was cut by 8 bases, the J end by 7 bases, with 16 bases between. CDR3: CSSVQGTNTQYF. As DNA, the CDR3 is TGCAGCTCGGTGCAGGGGACGAATACGCAGTATTTT.

The table lists this clone with a count of one. The chain joins TRBV5-8 to TRBJ2-7; 7 bases align to TRBD2. Unmatched junction bases numbered 10, after V lost 3 bases and J lost 7 bases. The CDR3 is 14 amino acids. Looked up from germline, CDR1 is SGHTS and CDR2 is YDEGEE. The CDR3, as DNA: TGTGCCAGCAGCTACGGGACCCAGGGACTAGAGCAGTACTTC. Translated, it gives CASSYGTQGLEQYF. Full variable domain (outside the CDR3, taken from reference TRBV5-8 and TRBJ2-7): EAGVTQSPTHLIKTRGQQATLRCSPISGHTSVYWYQQALGLGLQFLLWYDEGEERNRGNFPPRFSGRQFPNYSSELNVNALELEDSALYLCASSYGTQGLEQYFGPGTRLTVT.

This rearrangement joins TRBV4-2 to TRBJ1-2; 8 nucleotides align to TRBD1. The CDR3 consists of 17 residues. CDR1 LGHNA and CDR2 YNFKEQ come from the germline V gene. V shed 0 bases, J shed 5 bases, and the junction held 11 bases outside the gene matches. The CDR3 is CASSQDRSGGTGYGYTF. The CDR3 coding sequence is TGTGCCAGCAGCCAAGATCGTTCGGGCGGGACAGGATATGGCTACACCTTC.

The chain joins TRBV6-6 to TRBJ1-5, with TRBD1 matching 9 bases. The V gene's germline CDR1 is MNHNY and CDR2 SVGAGI (reference sequence). The length of the CDR3 is 15 residues. Trimming removed 6 bases from V and 3 bases from J; junction bases left unmatched: 6. The CDR3 sequence: CASRSTGGLNQPQHF. The CDR3 DNA sequence: TGTGCCAGCAGATCTACAGGGGGCCTCAATCAGCCCCAGCATTTT.

This clone was seen only once. This sequence joins TRBV21-1 and TRBJ1-1. TRBV21-1 is a pseudogene. This CDR3 spans 13 amino acids. CDR3 nucleotide sequence: TGTGCCAGCAGCAAAGAGCCGGGGTGGGAGGCTTTCTTT. It is translated as CASSKEPGWEAFF.

This chain joins TRBV19 and TRBJ2-5; TRBD1 aligns across 7 bases. The J segment lost 3 bases and the V segment lost 6 bases, leaving 4 bases of the junction unmatched. Per the germline V gene, CDR1 is LNHDA and CDR2 is SQIVND (reference sequence). This CDR3 has 13 residues. The CDR3 protein is CASSRDREETQYF. CDR3 coding DNA: TGTGCCAGTAGCCGAGACAGGGAAGAGACCCAGTACTTC.

This clone ranks as medium-sized. This rearrangement joins TRBV4-1 to TRBJ1-2; 7 bases agree with TRBD1. Per the germline V gene, CDR1 is MGHRA and CDR2 is YSYEKL. V gave up 3 bases and J gave up 2 bases; unmatched junction bases: 9. This CDR3 spans 16 amino acids. The CDR3: CASSQAPGTVNYGYTF. CDR3 DNA: TGCGCCAGCAGCCAGGCCCCCGGGACAGTCAACTATGGCTACACCTTC.

The chain recombines TRBV6-5 with TRBJ2-5; TRBD2 is a possible D gene (5 bases). CDR1 is MNHEY and CDR2 is SVGAGI in the germline V gene. V was trimmed by 4 bases and J by 6 bases, leaving 9 bases between them. The length of the CDR3 is 12 residues. The CDR3 spells CASSSLGQTQYF. The CDR3 DNA reads as TGTGCCAGCAGTTCACTAGGTCAGACCCAGTACTTC.

The chain couples TRBV5-4 to TRBJ1-2, with 7 bases identical to TRBD1. The CDR3 is made up of 14 amino acids. The V segment lost 2 bases and the J segment 8 bases; nucleotides outside the gene matches: 9. CDR1 is SGHNT, CDR2 YYREEE, per germline (reference sequence). The CDR3 region is CASSLPGQQEGYTF. CDR3 DNA: TGTGCCAGCAGCTTACCGGGACAGCAGGAAGGCTACACCTTC.

The V and J genes are TRBV30 and TRBJ2-5, with 8 positions matching TRBD1. The J call could be wrong; TRBJ2-7 is a better fit for the DNA end. The CDR3 is 14 residues long. Germline loops: CDR1 GTSNPN, CDR2 SVGIG (reference sequence). The CDR3 reads CAWSRDRLMNEQYF. The CDR3 region has the DNA TGTGCCTGGAGTCGGGACAGGCTTATGAACGAGCAGTACTTC.

The gene calls are TRBV5-5 and TRBJ1-5; TRBD1 is a possible D gene (5 bases). Germline assignment: CDR1 SGHKS and CDR2 YYEKEE (reference sequence). V gave up 0 bases and J gave up 0 bases, with 10 bases separating them. The CDR3 is made up of 16 amino acids. CDR3 amino acids: CASSLGAGNSNQPQHF. The CDR3 DNA follows: TGTGCCAGCAGCTTGGGGGCAGGGAATAGCAATCAGCCCCAGCATTTT.

The rearrangement joins TRBV30 to TRBJ1-6; TRBD1 matches 7 bases. V shed 2 bases, J shed 9 bases, and the junction held 7 bases outside the gene matches. The CDR3 has 14 residues. Per the germline V gene, CDR1 is GTSNPN and CDR2 is SVGIG (reference sequence). CDR3 nucleotides: TGTGCCTGGAGTAGGGGGCAGGGCGGTTCACCCCTCCACTTT. Encoded protein: CAWSRGQGGSPLHF. Combining the CDR3 with reference TRBV30 and TRBJ1-6 gives the whole variable domain SQTIHQWPATLVQPVGSPLSLECTVEGTSNPNLYWYRQAAGRGLQLLFYSVGIGQISSEVPQNLSASRPQDRQFILSSKKLLLSDSGFYLCAWSRGQGGSPLHFGNGTRLTVT.

CDR3 nucleotides: TGTGCCAGCTCACCACTAGCGGGATATGACACCGGGGAGCTGTTTTTT. It specifies CASSPLAGYDTGELFF. This chain connects TRBV18 to TRBJ2-2; 8 bases are a match to TRBD2. The CDR3 covers 16 residues. With 1 base clipped from V and 3 bases from J, the junction kept 4 bases outside the gene matches. In germline, CDR1 is KGHSH, CDR2 LQKENI. The full variable domain, its missing parts supplied by reference TRBV18 and TRBJ2-2, is NAGVMQNPRHLVRRRGQEARLRCSPMKGHSHVYWYRQLPEEGLKFMVYLQKENIIDESGMPKERFSAEFPKEGPSILRIQQVVRGDSAAYFCASSPLAGYDTGELFFGEGSRLTVL.

Written as DNA, the CDR3 is TGCGCCAGCAGCCAAGGGTGGCGGGGGGCCGAGGAAAAACTGTTTTTT. Protein: CASSQGWRGAEEKLFF. This sequence joins TRBV4-1 and TRBJ1-4; perhaps TRBD1 as D (6 bases). This CDR3 has 16 amino acids. V shed 1 base and J shed 8 bases, with 17 bases lying between them. Germline values: CDR1 MGHRA, CDR2 YSYEKL.